These 15 T cell receptor beta chains originate from one sample sequenced in a study of PD-1 blockade in classical Hodgkin lymphoma. Exposure to brentuximab vedotin varied, and each patient had relapsed following autologous stem cell transplantation. The protocol was immunoSEQ multiplex PCR, while the TCRdb copy is restricted to in-frame clones and leaves out a portion. The repertoire holds about 26,000 clones, with around 70% as singletons. The sample consisted of peripheral blood mononuclear cells (PBMCs), taken before the second cycle of nivolumab. Receptor source: a human donor with classical Hodgkin lymphoma.

The chain links TRBV27 to TRBJ2-1; D is unclear. The CDR3 has 16 amino acids. Germline CDR1 reads MNHEY; CDR2 reads SMNVEV (reference sequence). Trimming removed 4 bases at V and 2 bases at J, with 15 bases between. Here the CDR3 reads CASSWYLGLAYNEQFF. In DNA form, the CDR3 reads TGTGCCAGCAGTTGGTATCTTGGGTTGGCCTACAATGAGCAGTTCTTC.

The chain recombines TRBV2 with TRBJ1-5; possibly TRBD1 for D (5 bases). Germline CDR1 is SNHLY and CDR2 is FYNNEI. This CDR3 spans 14 amino acids. V was shortened by 3 bases and J by 4 bases, with 10 bases between the two germline ends. DNA for the CDR3: TGTGCCAGCAGTGACGGGGGGTTTAATCAGCCCCAGCATTTT. This sequence encodes CASSDGGFNQPQHF. Full variable domain (remainder filled in from reference TRBV2 and TRBJ1-5): EPEVTQTPSHQVTQMGQEVILRCVPISNHLYFYWYRQILGQKVEFLVSFYNNEISEKSEIFDDQFSVERPDGSNFTLKIRSTKLEDSAMYFCASSDGGFNQPQHFGDGTRLSIL.

This clone was counted between two and nine times. The CDR3 loop reads CASSLASLTTGELFF. The DNA of the CDR3 is TGTGCCAGCAGCTTAGCGAGTCTGACCACCGGGGAGCTGTTTTTT. The chain recombines TRBV7-2 with TRBJ2-2; D is unclear. The ends were cut back, 0 bases at V and 4 bases at J, with 9 bases in the middle. The CDR3 runs 15 residues. Germline CDR1 reads SGHTA; CDR2 reads FQGNSA.

The chain combines TRBV11-2 with TRBJ2-2; D is undetermined. The ends were cut back, 2 bases at V and 1 base at J, with 5 bases in the middle. CDR1 and CDR2 from the germline V gene are SGHAT and FQNNGV. This CDR3 region has 14 residues. The CDR3 reads CASSLNVNTGELFF. The CDR3 DNA reads TGTGCCAGCAGCTTAAACGTGAACACCGGGGAGCTGTTTTTT. The full variable domain, in which reference TRBV11-2 and TRBJ2-2 provide the parts outside the CDR3, is EAGVAQSPRYKIIEKRQSVAFWCNPISGHATLYWYQQILGQGPKLLIQFQNNGVVDDSQLPKDRFSAERLKGVDSTLKIQPAKLEDSAVYLCASSLNVNTGELFFGEGSRLTVL.

The chain combines TRBV2 with TRBJ2-7; D is possibly TRBD2 (5 bases). Deletions cut 3 bases from V and 2 bases from J, with 11 bases between. The CDR3 consists of 14 residues. Germline V lookup: CDR1 SNHLY, CDR2 FYNNEI. CDR3: CASSEERRTYEQYF. In nucleotides, the CDR3 is TGTGCCAGCAGTGAGGAGCGGAGAACCTACGAGCAGTACTTC. The whole variable domain, remainder taken from reference TRBV2 and TRBJ2-7, is EPEVTQTPSHQVTQMGQEVILRCVPISNHLYFYWYRQILGQKVEFLVSFYNNEISEKSEIFDDQFSVERPDGSNFTLKIRSTKLEDSAMYFCASSEERRTYEQYFGPGTRLTVT.

This chain connects TRBV9 to TRBJ2-2; 16 bases are a match to TRBD2. The CDR3 sequence is 19 residues long. V shed 3 bases and J 6 bases; nucleotides not matched to a gene: 11. From germline, CDR1 is SGDLS and CDR2 YYNGEE. This CDR3 reads CASSAYWIGTSGRAGELFF. The CDR3 nucleotides read TGTGCCAGCAGCGCCTATTGGATCGGGACTAGCGGGAGGGCCGGGGAGCTGTTTTTT.

Here the CDR3 reads CASSLGSGTGDGFPEKLFF. Here the CDR3 DNA reads TGTGCCAGCAGTTTAGGTTCGGGGACAGGGGATGGTTTCCCTGAAAAACTGTTTTTT. V and J are TRBV28 and TRBJ1-4, with TRBD1 matching 10 bases. The CDR3 is 19 amino acids. With 2 bases clipped from V and 7 bases from J, the junction kept 16 bases outside the gene matches. Germline CDR1 reads MDHEN; CDR2 reads SYDVKM.

The V call is TRBV11-3, the J call TRBJ2-2, with D possibly TRBD2 on 5 matching bases. Germline CDR1 and CDR2: SGHNT and YENEEA. V was trimmed by 5 bases and J by 0 bases, leaving 16 bases between them. The CDR3 is 17 amino acids. DNA for the CDR3: TGTGCCAGCAGCCCGAAATCTGCGGGCGCGAACACCGGGGAGCTGTTTTTT. Translation gives CASSPKSAGANTGELFF. Filled out from reference TRBV11-3 and TRBJ2-2, the complete variable domain reads EAGVVQSPRYKIIEKKQPVAFWCNPISGHNTLYWYLQNLGQGPELLIRYENEEAVDDSQLPKDRFSAERLKGVDSTLKIQPAELGDSAVYLCASSPKSAGANTGELFFGEGSRLTVL.

This chain connects TRBV4-2 to TRBJ2-5; unclear D gene. The V gene lost 1 base and the J gene lost 1 base, with 7 bases spanning the gap. Per germline, CDR1 LGHNA and CDR2 YNFKEQ. This CDR3 region has 14 residues. The CDR3 region has the DNA TGTGCCAGCAGCCAAGGGGCTAGCCAAGAGACCCAGTACTTC. The encoded protein is CASSQGASQETQYF.

This chain connects TRBV28 to TRBJ1-1; a weak D match, TRBD1 (5 bases). V gave up 0 bases and J gave up 4 bases, with 6 bases separating them. Looked up from germline, CDR1 is MDHEN and CDR2 is SYDVKM. The CDR3 contains 13 residues. The CDR3, as DNA: TGTGCCAGCAGTTTATGGGGGGTCACTGAAGCTTTCTTT. Its protein product is CASSLWGVTEAFF.

This chain uses TRBV7-9 with TRBJ1-3; 9 bases align to TRBD1. The J segment lost 4 bases and the V segment lost 3 bases, leaving 4 bases of the junction unmatched. The CDR3 totals 15 residues. CDR1 is SEHNR, CDR2 FQNEAQ, per germline (reference sequence). CDR3 DNA: TGTGCCAGCAGCTTGGGGGACAGGGAAGGAAACACCATATATTTT. As protein: CASSLGDREGNTIYF. Full variable domain (rest looked up from reference TRBV7-9 and TRBJ1-3): DTGVSQNPRHKITKRGQNVTFRCDPISEHNRLYWYRQTLGQGPEFLTYFQNEAQLEKSRLLSDRFSAERPKGSFSTLEIQRTEQGDSAMYLCASSLGDREGNTIYFGEGSWLTVV.

The gene calls are TRBV5-1 and TRBJ1-5; D uncertain. CDR1 is SGHRS, CDR2 YFSETQ, per germline. V lost 0 bases to trimming and J lost 3 bases, with 10 bases between them. This CDR3 is 15 amino acids long. The CDR3 is CASSLGPNFNQPQHF. The DNA for the CDR3 is TGCGCCAGCAGCTTGGGTCCCAACTTCAATCAGCCCCAGCATTTT.

The CDR3 DNA sequence: TGTGCCAGCAGCCACGCATTGACAGGGGTTGGCTACACCTTC. This sequence encodes CASSHALTGVGYTF. This sequence joins TRBV16 and TRBJ1-2; 8 positions agree with TRBD1. With V trimmed by 3 bases and J by 7 bases, 7 bases remained unmatched. Germline lookup yields CDR1 KGHSY and CDR2 FQNENV. The CDR3 is 14 amino acids.

The V gene is TRBV27, the J gene TRBJ2-5, with TRBD1 identical over 7 bases. CDR1 MNHEY and CDR2 SMNVEV come from the germline V gene (reference sequence). V lost 5 bases to trimming and J lost 2 bases; unmatched junction nucleotides: 8. CDR3 length: 15 amino acids. Here the CDR3 DNA reads TGTGCCAGCAGTCGAACCCGGACAGGACAAGAGACCCAGTACTTC. Translation gives CASSRTRTGQETQYF.

The chain is built from TRBV19 and TRBJ1-5; D not resolved. The CDR3 runs 14 residues. The ends were cut back, 4 bases at V and 6 bases at J, with 13 bases in the middle. Germline V gene sequence: CDR1 LNHDA, CDR2 SQIVND (reference sequence). CDR3 residues: CASSSAHEGQPQHF. For the CDR3, the DNA is TGTGCCAGTAGTAGTGCCCACGAGGGTCAGCCCCAGCATTTT. Looking up the rest from reference TRBV19 and TRBJ1-5 gives the full variable domain: DGGITQSPKYLFRKEGQNVTLSCEQNLNHDAMYWYRQDPGQGLRLIYYSQIVNDFQKGDIAEGYSVSREKKESFPLTVTSAQKNPTAFYLCASSSAHEGQPQHFGDGTRLSIL.